The entry below gives a single TCR beta chain sequence along with its context. What it binds is not known. CDR1 is LGHNA and CDR2 is YNFKEQ in the germline V gene. The germline V and J ends were trimmed by 2 bases and 3 bases, with 11 bases remaining between them. The CDR3 sequence is 14 residues long. This sample is drawn from a study of regulatory T cells in long-lasting Graves disease. Study information: The definition of persistent Graves' disease was over 5 years of antithyroid drugs with positive TSH receptor antibodies. The study's findings and limits: Persistent disease samples used TRBV28, TRBJ1-2 and TRBJ2-5 preferentially. Among the persistent patients, thousands of public clonotypes were shared, more than the roughly 990 shared among new patients.

The time point: persistent/refractory GD, antithyroid drugs over 5 years with positive TRAb. Construction of the TCR library relied on RNA isolated from PBMCs. In building TCR beta libraries, iRepertoire HTBI primers were used together with Arm-PCR of CDR3 regions. TCRdb fed the multiplex PCR reads into MiXCR, producing one record per CDR3 protein. The repertoire consists of under 500,000 distinct CDR3 sequences, with under 25% occurring once and the leading ten covering around 21%. Sequencing used peripheral blood mononuclear cells (PBMCs), obtained when the disease was refractory, from a patient treated with antithyroid drugs. V gene TRBV4-2 combines with J gene TRBJ2-7; D possibly uses TRBD1 or TRBD2 (5 bases each). This clonotype originated in a female donor with Graves disease. The CDR3 DNA follows: TGTGCCAGCAGCCAATGGGGGACCGACTACGAGCAGTACTTC. Protein sequence: CASSQWGTDYEQYF.